This T cell receptor beta chain was recovered during a study of cytomegalovirus exposure and HLA in healthy donors (dated by TCRdb to 2016 to 2017). In the study overall: A later analysis indicated that the 90 to 150 validation repertoires were generated on the platform also employed for the 670 or so repertoires of the first cohort. High-throughput TCR immunosequencing, statistical association of individual TCRs with disease status, and machine learning were combined to predict cytomegalovirus infection status. The study aimed to test whether signatures of past pathogen exposure could be identified by cataloging public T cell receptors. Besides the first cohort of 500 to 700 subjects, a separate validation cohort made up of about 120 different subjects was used.

The donors belonged to the validation cohort of roughly 120 subjects, which was separate from the 666-subject first cohort. Results the study describes overall, beyond this receptor: A later analysis found that TCRs clustered in the first cohort also tended to co-occur in the 120 or so validation repertoires, with more than 90% of cluster scores above 0. Most TCR sequences were seen in very few donors, while some public TCRs were found in many individuals. The authors suggested that the approach could potentially be generalized to other disease states and immunological phenotypes. All 120 or so repertoires were used to score co-occurrence in the validation cohort in a later analysis, because that analysis had no HLA typing for the cohort. The classifier was reported to diagnose cytomegalovirus status with high specificity and sensitivity in both the original and validation cohorts. In vitro tests confirmed that three of the cytomegalovirus-associated TCR beta chains recognize cytomegalovirus antigens. A total of about 150 TCR beta chains were listed by the study as associated with cytomegalovirus.

In regard to this clone: Its antigen remains unidentified. No much larger clone is present one base from it, and per-base qualities are unavailable.

CDR1 and CDR2, looked up from the germline V gene, are MDHEN and SYDVKM. The CDR3 contains 12 residues, cysteine and phenylalanine counted. Solely the CDR3 DNA is kept, with 36 bases framed from the first base. At the junction V is shortened by 5 bases and J by 9 bases, with 13 bases in between. The receptor library was made with the immunoSEQ multiplex PCR assay. In the paper's pipeline: A statistical classification framework was built to diagnose cytomegalovirus status from the catalog of TCR beta chain sequences. TCRdb re-hosts the immuneACCESS table, in-frame sequences only. Its copies lack some clones; in the studies checked, an unresolved V gene accounts for under half of them, and the cause for the rest is not known. D and trimming come from the DNA, and the V and J calls and clone size come from that table. This sample has under 250,000 clones in its table, and around nine tenths of those were observed once. The ten largest account for 2% to 3% of the sample.

Sequenced sample: PBMCs. The V gene is TRBV28 and the J gene is TRBJ2-5; possibly the D gene is TRBD2, per 5 matching bases. The source of this sequence is a man aged 18 to 29 in good health and CMV-seronegative. CDR3 protein: CASSPGNLPQYF. The nucleotide sequence reads TGTGCCAGCAGTCCCGGGAACCTACCCCAGTACTTC.